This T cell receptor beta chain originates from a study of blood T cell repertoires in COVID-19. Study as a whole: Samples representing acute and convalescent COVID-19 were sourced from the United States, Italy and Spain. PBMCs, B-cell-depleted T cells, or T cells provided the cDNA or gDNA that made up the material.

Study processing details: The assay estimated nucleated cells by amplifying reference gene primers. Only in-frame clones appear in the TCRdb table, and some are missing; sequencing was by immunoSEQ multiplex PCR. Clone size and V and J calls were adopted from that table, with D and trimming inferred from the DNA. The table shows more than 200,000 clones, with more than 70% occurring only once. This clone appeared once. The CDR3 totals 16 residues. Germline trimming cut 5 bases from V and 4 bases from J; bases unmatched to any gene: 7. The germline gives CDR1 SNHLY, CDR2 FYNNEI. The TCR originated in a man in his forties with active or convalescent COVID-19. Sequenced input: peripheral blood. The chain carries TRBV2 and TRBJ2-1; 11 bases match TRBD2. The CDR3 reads CASSPPLAGAYNEQFF. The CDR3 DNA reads TGTGCCAGCAGTCCTCCACTAGCGGGAGCGTACAATGAGCAGTTCTTC.